This T cell receptor (beta chain) comes out of a study of neoadjuvant anti-PD-1 for oral cavity cancer (dated by TCRdb to the early 2020s). With respect to the entire study: Before undergoing curative-intent surgical resection, most patients got three to four biweekly nivolumab doses at 3 mg/kg. A fourth nivolumab dose was given around day 43 to patients without progression, and definitive surgical resection was performed in those patients on days 50-56. Under RECIST 1.1, patients with complete response, partial response or stable disease were classed as responders, and patients with progression were classed as non-responders. The parent correlative cohort included around twelve patients, with an approximately 33% response rate.

There are 13 amino acids in the CDR3, from cysteine to phenylalanine inclusive. The CDR3 DNA has 39 bases and is translated from base 1. V and J are truncated by 7 bases and 5 bases respectively, leaving an intervening sequence of 14 bases. Based on the germline V gene, the CDR1 and CDR2 sequences are WSHSY and SAAADI. Points on this clone: The specificity of this receptor is unknown. Base qualities are not provided; no much larger clone lies one nucleotide away.

For survey sequencing of tumor libraries, mostly approximately 4.5 ug of input genomic DNA was used, and two replicates were run per sample. The immunoSEQ hsTCRbeta kit was used to prepare TCRbeta libraries according to the manufacturer's instructions. An Illumina NovaSeq 6000 S4 flow cell was used to sequence the final libraries, which had first been combined to 3 nM. For the original study's pipeline: The immunoSEQ Analyzer was used for raw data preprocessing and quality control. The analysis was restricted to productive rearrangements, with each unique CDR3 amino acid sequence defining a clonotype. Using the R package tcR, the researchers computed the Gini-Simpson index as their estimate of repertoire clonality. Student's t test was used to compare Gini indices, while Pearson correlation assessed associations with tumor size change. As stored in TCRdb, this immuneACCESS dataset retains in-frame rearrangements with V and J assigned. A fraction of the clones does not appear; measured against another copy, unresolved V genes explain less than half of the discrepancy, and the remainder lacks a known reason. V, J and clone size reflect that table, while D and trimming were determined from the DNA. Within this sample are over 9,500 clones, with around three fifths of them counted one time only. The leading ten clones occupy 9% to 15% of the sample.

In the paper's terms, the time point label means: before neoadjuvant nivolumab. None of the patients had received prior systemic or radiation treatment, and all were newly diagnosed with stage II-IVA oral cavity squamous cell carcinoma. The cohort consisted of patients with HPV-negative, locally advanced oral cavity squamous cell carcinoma. Samples were obtained from a longitudinal correlative study of a single-arm phase II trial of neoadjuvant nivolumab in oral cavity squamous cell carcinoma. Subject-matched pre- and post-treatment PBMCs and tumors from three responders and three non-responders were subjected to genomic DNA-based TCRbeta sequencing. For tumor tissue, genomic DNA extraction relied on the Maxwell RSC DNA from Tissue kit. Summary of the overall study and its limitations: Higher pretreatment blood Treg/Th17 ratios correlated with higher pretreatment blood TCRbeta clonality and lower post-treatment tumor TCRbeta clonality. Greater tumor shrinkage was correlated with larger post-treatment sizes of preexisting intratumoral clones, suggesting that expansion of preexisting clones contributed to response. The TCR analyses had only a few patients in each response group, and the authors called for validation in larger cohorts.

This material consisted of tumor tissue, taken before nivolumab (anti-PD-1) treatment. The chain uses TRBV10-2 and TRBJ1-1; the D gene is unclear. The sequence derives from a person aged 35-79 years with oral cavity squamous cell carcinoma. CDR3 reads: CASKESSRTEAFF. The sequenced DNA is TGCGCCAGCAAGGAGAGCAGTAGAACTGAAGCTTTCTTT.